This T cell receptor beta chain is drawn from a study of blood T cell repertoires in COVID-19. Original handling: Reference gene primers were amplified, and this amplification served to estimate nucleated cell counts. The repertoire was sequenced with immunoSEQ multiplex PCR; TCRdb's copy has only in-frame clones and lacks some. The V and J calls and clone size come from that table; D and trimming were worked out from the DNA. The sample lists roughly 10,000 clones, around 89% seen once, with 5.5% to 6.5% in the top ten. Trimming cost V 4 bases and J 5 bases; bases outside gene matches: 6. The CDR3 has 15 residues. CDR1 and CDR2 from the germline V gene are SGHDT and YYEEEE.

Sequencing was done on a sample of peripheral blood. The TCR originated in a human donor in a cohort sampled during active COVID-19. This chain links TRBV5-6 with TRBJ2-2; 9 positions match TRBD1. CDR3 sequence reads: CASSATGGLTGELFF. The CDR3, as DNA: TGTGCCAGCAGCGCCACAGGGGGCTTGACCGGGGAGCTGTTTTTT.